Listed below are T cell receptor beta chains from one sample, sequenced in a study of blood T cells in healthy people across ages. Via MiXCR, TCRdb re-called the 5' RACE reads, giving one row per CDR3 protein. The top ten clones hold less than 0.75% of a sample with roughly 1,000,000 distinct CDR3 sequences, 25% of them seen once. These data were also filed under a second study, of T cells of mothers and their children.

The sequenced sample consisted of blood. These receptors all come from a girl aged 2 to 9 in good health. Both conserved end residues are part of each CDR3. Each record gives: clone size, D gene, V gene, J gene, CDR3 DNA, CDR3 protein. D genes are given only for firm matches. Only part of the rows carry a size: once, few, many, or a class if the clone is expanded.

few	.	TRBV4-3	TRBJ1-3	TGCGCCAGCAGCCAAAATGCCGGGACAACGAACACCATATATTTT	CASSQNAGTTNTIYF
few	TRBD2	TRBV4-1	TRBJ2-5	TGCGCCAGCAGCCAAGATCCCCCAATCGTAGCGGGGGTCCAAGAGACCCAGTACTTC	CASSQDPPIVAGVQETQYF
.	.	TRBV20-1	TRBJ2-1	TGCAGTGCTGGGTTTGGCAATGTCTACAATGAGCAGTTCTTC	CSAGFGNVYNEQFF
.	.	TRBV3-1	TRBJ1-1	TGTGCCAGCAGCCAAGAAGAAAGGGGAGGGACTGAAGCTTTCTTT	CASSQEERGGTEAFF
.	.	TRBV7-2	TRBJ2-3	TGTGCCAGCAGCTTACAGGTCAGCTACACAGATACGCAGTATTTT	CASSLQVSYTDTQYF
.	.	TRBV24-1	TRBJ2-2	TGTGCCACCAGTGATTTGAGTCCAGGGTCGAACACCGGGGAGCTGTTTTTT	CATSDLSPGSNTGELFF
.	TRBD1	TRBV7-2	TRBJ1-4	TGTGCCAGCAGCCGAGACAGGGGTGATGAAAAACTGTTTTTT	CASSRDRGDEKLFF
few	TRBD1	TRBV29-1	TRBJ2-1	TGCAGCGCTGGACCTGCAGGGGGTCCGGATGAGCAGTTCTTC	CSAGPAGGPDEQFF
.	TRBD2	TRBV27	TRBJ2-3	TGTGCCAGCAGTTTGCAAGCGGGGGTGGATACGCAGTATTTT	CASSLQAGVDTQYF
.	.	TRBV7-9	TRBJ1-5	TGTGCCAGCAGCGCCTGGGCACTAGGGGATCAGCCCCAGCATTTT	CASSAWALGDQPQHF
.	.	TRBV3-1	TRBJ2-3	TGTGCCAGCAGCCAAGATGCGTCTGGATCTACTAGCACAGATACGCAGTATTTT	CASSQDASGSTSTDTQYF